This entry concerns a single T cell receptor beta chain. The antigen is unknown. TCRdb reprocessed the RT-PCR reads via MiXCR and lists one record per CDR3 protein. This sample has around 570,000 distinct CDR3 sequences, with around 11% found just once. This sample was taken from a study of response to subunit inactivated influenza vaccine. Germline V gives CDR1 KGHDR, CDR2 SFDVKD. The CDR3 has 12 residues. V was shortened by 4 bases and J by 8 bases, with 10 bases between the two germline ends. Findings and limits, study-wide: Every seasonal influenza vaccination brings in few new T cells, the authors suggested.

Another study also made use of these data, one on T cells expressing NK-cell markers. From that second work: Production of TCR beta cDNA relied on 5'RACE template switching with UMIs. Sorted CD3+CD56-NKG2C+, CD3+CD56+NKG2C- and CD3+CD56+NKG2C+ T cells were the source of the TCR beta repertoires. For a few donors, these clonotypes were likewise the leading ones in the CD3+CD56-NKG2C+ fraction.

The material sequenced was PBMCs from blood, taken on the day of vaccination. The sequence was collected from a man in his fifties who received an inactivated influenza vaccine. The J gene is TRBJ1-2, the V gene TRBV24-1; D unresolved. CDR3 DNA sequence: TGTGCCACCAGTGACCCGACGCGGGGCTACACCTTC. Translating it yields CATSDPTRGYTF.